This entry lists 2 T cell receptor beta chains sequenced from one sample in a study of regulatory T cells in long-lasting Graves disease. Arm-PCR with iRepertoire HTBI primers amplified the CDR3 regions for these TCR beta libraries. MiXCR, run by TCRdb on the multiplex PCR reads, gives a single entry per CDR3 protein. The table records 540,000 or so distinct CDR3 sequences, roughly 13% of them present only once. Regarding time point: newly diagnosed GD, antithyroid drugs for less than 3 months. Scientists built the TCR library using RNA that was extracted from PBMCs. The sample was also linked to a second study, of T cells in Graves' hyperthyroidism and ophthalmopathy.

The sample here was peripheral blood mononuclear cells (PBMCs), taken at new diagnosis, from a patient treated with antithyroid drugs. The receptors stem from a man aged 25 to 40 with Graves disease.

This clonotype was picked up many times. The chain couples TRBV27 to TRBJ2-7; the match to TRBD2 covers 14 bases. CDR3 length: 16 amino acids. CDR1 and CDR2 from the germline V gene are MNHEY and SMNVEV (reference sequence). Unmatched junction bases numbered 12, after V lost 5 bases and J lost 9 bases. CDR3 sequence reads: CASSGPPGLAGAVQYF. The CDR3, as DNA: TGTGCCAGCAGTGGACCCCCGGGACTAGCGGGAGCAGTGCAGTACTTC.

This clonotype appeared many times. The chain has TRBV3-1 and TRBJ1-2; 7 bases are a match to TRBD1. This CDR3 region has 16 residues. Germline CDR1 is LGHDT and CDR2 is YNNKEL (reference sequence). J lost 8 bases, V lost 4 bases, and 16 bases had no gene match. In nucleotides, the CDR3 is TGTGCCAGCAGCCTGGAGGGGGCGAGAAGAAATCGGGGCTACACCTTC. Translated: CASSLEGARRNRGYTF.